A single sample is the source of the 6 T cell receptor beta chains below, sequenced in a study of type 1 and type 2 diabetes patients. The PCR template was genomic DNA. The TCR beta CDR3 region was amplified using 30 forward and 13 reverse primers. TCRdb ran MiXCR on the multiplex PCR reads and lists one entry per CDR3 protein. The sample records around 300,000 distinct CDR3 sequences, around 47% being singletons. The sequenced material came from peripheral blood mononuclear cells (PBMCs). The receptors originated from a man aged 18 to 30 with type 2 diabetes.

This chain joins TRBV7-2 and TRBJ2-1; 13 bases match TRBD2. The CDR3 is 16 amino acids. Unmatched junction bases numbered 5, after V lost 5 bases and J lost 4 bases. In germline, CDR1 is SGHTA, CDR2 FQGNSA. This chain's CDR3 is CASSPRLAGGYNEQFF. The CDR3 region has the DNA TGTGCCAGCAGCCCTCGACTAGCGGGGGGTTACAATGAGCAGTTCTTC. The whole variable domain, filled in from reference TRBV7-2 and TRBJ2-1, reads GAGVSQSPSNKVTEKGKDVELRCDPISGHTALYWYRQSLGQGLEFLIYFQGNSAPDKSGLPSDRFSAERTGGSVSTLTIQRTQQEDSAVYLCASSPRLAGGYNEQFFGPGTRLTVL.

The chain combines TRBV6-5 with TRBJ1-2; D uncertain. V lost 7 bases, J lost 5 bases, and 23 bases lay in between. The CDR3 runs 16 residues. CDR1 is MNHEY and CDR2 is SVGAGI in the germline V gene. CDR3 sequence: CASNPTHGSRGYGYTF. For the CDR3, the DNA is TGTGCCAGCAATCCGACCCACGGCTCCCGAGGTTATGGCTACACCTTC.

This clonotype was counted ten times or more. The chain recombines TRBV4-2 with TRBJ2-7; D tentatively fits TRBD1 or TRBD2 (6 bases each). V lost 5 bases and J 0 bases, leaving 8 bases between the germline ends. CDR1 is LGHNA and CDR2 is YNFKEQ in the germline V gene. The CDR3 totals 13 residues. CDR3 nucleotide sequence: TGTGCCAGCAGCGAGGGGGGCTCCTACGAGCAGTACTTC. Its translation: CASSEGGSYEQYF.

For the CDR3, the DNA is TGTGCCAGCAGCTTACTAGCGGGACCAGATACGCAGTATTTT. This translates into CASSLLAGPDTQYF. The chain recombines TRBV7-3 with TRBJ2-3; 9 bases are a match to TRBD2. This CDR3 spans 14 amino acids. The V segment lost 2 bases and the J segment 4 bases; nucleotides outside the gene matches: 1. CDR1 is SGHTA, CDR2 FQGTGA, per germline.

The chain carries TRBV12-3 or TRBV12-4 and TRBJ2-7; 8 bases map to TRBD2. The CDR3 is 15 residues long. Trimming at V came to 6 bases and at J to 2 bases, leaving 9 bases not matched to a gene. CDR3 sequence: CASSLIGAGAYEQYF. The CDR3 nucleotides are TGTGCCAGCAGCCTAATCGGAGCGGGGGCCTACGAGCAGTACTTC.

The rearrangement uses TRBV27 and TRBJ2-7; perhaps D is TRBD1 or TRBD2 (6 bases each). The CDR3 consists of 13 residues. Germline V lookup: CDR1 MNHEY, CDR2 SMNVEV (reference sequence). Trimming stripped 6 bases from V and 2 bases from J, with 11 bases between. The CDR3 DNA is TGTGCCAGCAGCGAAAGGGGGGCCTACGAGCAGTACTTC. Its translation is CASSERGAYEQYF.